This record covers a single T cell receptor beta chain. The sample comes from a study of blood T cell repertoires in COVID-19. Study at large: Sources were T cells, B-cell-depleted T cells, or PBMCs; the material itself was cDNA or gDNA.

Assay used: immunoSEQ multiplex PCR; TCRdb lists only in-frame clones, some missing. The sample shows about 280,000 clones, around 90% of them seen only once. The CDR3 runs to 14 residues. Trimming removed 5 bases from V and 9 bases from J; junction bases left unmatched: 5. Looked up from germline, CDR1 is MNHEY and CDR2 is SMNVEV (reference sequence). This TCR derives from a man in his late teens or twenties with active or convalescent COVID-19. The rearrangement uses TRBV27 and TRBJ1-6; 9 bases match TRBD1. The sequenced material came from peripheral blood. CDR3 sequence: CASSPRDRVSPLHF. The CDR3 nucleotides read TGTGCCAGCAGTCCCCGGGACAGGGTTTCACCCCTCCACTTT.